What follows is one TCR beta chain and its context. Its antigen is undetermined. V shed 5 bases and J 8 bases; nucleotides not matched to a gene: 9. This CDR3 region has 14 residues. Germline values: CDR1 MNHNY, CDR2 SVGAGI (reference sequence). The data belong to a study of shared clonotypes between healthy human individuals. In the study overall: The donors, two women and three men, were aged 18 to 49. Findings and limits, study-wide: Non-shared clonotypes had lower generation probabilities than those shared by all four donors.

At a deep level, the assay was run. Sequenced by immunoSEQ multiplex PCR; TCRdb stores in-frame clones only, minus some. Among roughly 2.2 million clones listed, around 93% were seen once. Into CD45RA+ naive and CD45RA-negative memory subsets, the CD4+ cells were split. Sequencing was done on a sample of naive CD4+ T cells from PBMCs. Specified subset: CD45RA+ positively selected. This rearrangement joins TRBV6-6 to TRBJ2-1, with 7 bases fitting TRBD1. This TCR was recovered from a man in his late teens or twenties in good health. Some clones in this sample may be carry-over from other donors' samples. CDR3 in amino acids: CASSTRQGIDEQFF. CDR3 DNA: TGTGCCAGCAGTACACGACAGGGTATCGATGAGCAGTTCTTC.